This T cell receptor (beta chain) was obtained from a study of T cell responses to AZD1222 COVID-19 vaccine. Overall study context: It was second doses at about 4 or about 12 weeks that were pooled. Whole-study findings and limits: Repertoires were sampled only after the peak T cell response. CD4 TCRs linked to vaccination spanned spike, dominating at 160-218 and 743-854. Donors were largely white British and mainly female; clonal diversity was possibly underestimated.

CDR1 and CDR2 (germline): SGHNT, YYREEE (reference sequence). This CDR3 is built from 15 residues. V dropped 0 bases and J dropped 5; count of bases not matched to a gene: 7. Note on this clone: The antigen remains undetermined.

Clones were read by immunoSEQ multiplex PCR, and TCRdb kept only the in-frame ones, dropping some. The repertoire consists of 120,000 or so clones, with around 90% occurring once and the leading ten covering roughly 5.4%. The receptor was isolated from an adult in good health. V is TRBV5-4 and J is TRBJ1-2; TRBD1 matches 7 bases. The sample was peripheral blood, taken on day 0 of AZD1222 vaccination. The CDR3 sequence: CASSLDRGLFYGYTF. DNA for the CDR3: TGTGCCAGCAGCTTGGACAGGGGCCTTTTTTATGGCTACACCTTC.